The next 10 T cell receptor beta chains were all read from a single sample in a study of blood T cells in healthy people across ages. PCR was performed a second time for roughly 7 to 12 cycles using a sample-barcoded 5' primer and a J-beta primer mix. TCRdb recomputed calls from the 5' RACE reads with MiXCR, one row per CDR3 protein. The sample gives around 2 million distinct CDR3 sequences, 39% of which show up once; more than 20% is in the top ten. The sample comprised blood. These receptors were obtained from a human donor in good health.

The chain uses TRBV7-2 and TRBJ2-3, with a possible D match to TRBD1 (6 bases). V was cut by 4 bases and J by 2 bases, with 16 bases left in between. In germline, CDR1 is SGHTA, CDR2 FQGNSA. This CDR3 has 16 amino acids. The CDR3 reads CASSSSTGNPTDTQYF. For the CDR3, the DNA is TGTGCCAGCAGCTCCTCTACAGGGAACCCCACAGATACGCAGTATTTT.

This clonotype was recorded a few times. This sequence joins TRBV6-1 and TRBJ2-1; possibly TRBD1 for D (6 bases). Germline V gene lookup returns CDR1 MNHNS and CDR2 SASEGT. The CDR3 is 14 amino acids. Trimming took 2 bases from V and 3 from J, leaving 8 bases between them. The CDR3 DNA sequence: TGTGCCAGCAGTGAATGGGACAACTACAATGAGCAGTTCTTC. It codes for CASSEWDNYNEQFF.

As concerns this clonotype: This may be a read error, as it is one base from a much larger clone. The chain recombines TRBV28 with TRBJ1-2; 11 positions match TRBD1. Trimming cost V 6 bases and J 8 bases; bases outside gene matches: 8. The length of the CDR3 is 14 residues. Germline V lookup: CDR1 MDHEN, CDR2 SYDVKM. The CDR3 protein is CASRQDRGRGGYTF. The CDR3 region has the DNA TGTGCCAGCAGGCAGGACAGGGGGCGAGGGGGCTACACCTTC.

V is TRBV5-1 and J is TRBJ2-3; no firm D call. CDR3 length: 16 residues. The germline V gene encodes CDR1 SGHRS and CDR2 YFSETQ. With 2 bases removed from V and 0 bases from J, the gap between germline ends came to 13 bases. DNA for the CDR3: TGCGCCAGCAGCTTTTTCAGGAGTTCTAGCACAGATACGCAGTATTTT. Translation gives CASSFFRSSSTDTQYF.

In nucleotides, the CDR3 is TGTGCCAGCAGCGCATCCGGGACAGGATACTACGAGCAGTACTTC. It translates to CASSASGTGYYEQYF. This chain joins TRBV5-5 and TRBJ2-4; TRBD1 agrees at 8 bases. The J call is doubtful: the DNA matches TRBJ2-7 better. The CDR3 is 15 amino acids. Germline V lookup: CDR1 SGHKS, CDR2 YYEKEE (reference sequence).

This clonotype has just a few counts. V usage is TRBV12-3 or TRBV12-4 and J usage is TRBJ1-2; TRBD1 is a possible D gene (6 bases). The CDR3 has 14 amino acids. V gave up 5 bases and J gave up 8 bases, with 18 bases separating them. The CDR3, as DNA: TGTGCCAGCAGTCCCGGACAGCCGTCCATAGGCTACACCTTC. This gives the protein CASSPGQPSIGYTF.

About this clonotype itself: Compared with germline, one end of the junction differs, possibly owing to a read error. The genes are TRBV4-1 and TRBJ2-1; D is undetermined. This CDR3 spans 15 amino acids. Germline lookup yields CDR1 MGHRA and CDR2 YSYEKL. The CDR3 sequence is CASSQVPGPYNEQVF. The CDR3 DNA reads TGCGCCAGCAGCCAAGTCCCCGGGCCTTACAATGAGCAGGTCTTC.

The chain recombines TRBV5-1 with TRBJ2-3; 8 bases agree with TRBD1. V shed 4 bases, J shed 13 bases, and the junction held 8 bases outside the gene matches. Germline assignment: CDR1 SGHRS and CDR2 YFSETQ. The CDR3 runs 12 residues. The CDR3 DNA sequence: TGCGCCAGCAGCCCGGGACAGGCAATAGAGTATTTT. It codes for CASSPGQAIEYF.

This chain uses TRBV4-3 with TRBJ2-7; D is ambiguous. The germline CDR1 and CDR2 sequences are LGHNA and YSLEER. CDR3 length equals 15 residues. V was clipped by 1 base and J by 2 bases, with 12 bases between them. For the CDR3, the DNA is TGCGCCAGCAGCCAAGGGGATGGGGAAACCTACGAGCAGTACTTC. Amino acid sequence: CASSQGDGETYEQYF.

The chain recombines TRBV20-1 with TRBJ2-3; D call uncertain. Germline CDR1 is DFQATT and CDR2 is SNEGSKA (reference sequence). This CDR3 is built from 13 residues. V gave up 0 bases and J gave up 2 bases, with 6 bases separating them. The CDR3 DNA reads TGCAGTGCTAGAGATCAAAACACAGATACGCAGTATTTT. Translating it yields CSARDQNTDTQYF.